Shown below are 30 T cell receptor beta chains from a single sample sequenced in a study of blood T cell repertoires in COVID-19. Method: immunoSEQ multiplex PCR; TCRdb's copy keeps in-frame clones and lacks some. This table holds tens of thousands of clones, 79% found once. Sequenced input: peripheral blood. The receptors stem from a man in his sixties with active or convalescent COVID-19.

V gene TRBV28 combines with J gene TRBJ1-5; D is possibly TRBD1 (5 bases). Germline V CDR1 and CDR2: MDHEN, SYDVKM. The length of the CDR3 is 12 residues. The germline V and J ends were trimmed by 3 bases and 9 bases, with 9 bases remaining between them. The CDR3 is CASSLGGMPQHF. CDR3 in DNA: TGTGCCAGCAGTTTGGGGGGAATGCCCCAGCATTTT.

The genes are TRBV2 and TRBJ2-5, with D possibly matching TRBD2 (5 bases). The CDR3 is 13 residues long. V was shortened by 4 bases and J by 0 bases, with 6 bases between the two germline ends. Per germline, CDR1 SNHLY and CDR2 FYNNEI. The CDR3 coding sequence is TGTGCCAGCAGTGTCGGGGACCAAGAGACCCAGTACTTC. It encodes CASSVGDQETQYF.

The chain joins TRBV4-3 to TRBJ1-4; D is undetermined. The CDR3 is made up of 16 amino acids. CDR1 and CDR2 from the germline V gene are LGHNA and YSLEER. The V end was cut by 1 base, the J end by 0 bases, with 9 bases between. The CDR3 DNA reads as TGCGCCAGCAGCCAAGCAGACGGGGCAACTAATGAAAAACTGTTTTTT. Its protein is CASSQADGATNEKLFF.

This chain connects TRBV3-1 (or the pseudogene TRBV3-2) to TRBJ2-5, with TRBD2 matching 10 bases. Germline assignment: CDR1 LGHDT and CDR2 YNNKEL (reference sequence). Trimming at V came to 3 bases and at J to 4 bases, leaving 5 bases not matched to a gene. The CDR3 runs to 15 residues. Here the CDR3 reads CASSQRLAGRETQYF. The CDR3 DNA follows: TGTGCCAGCAGCCAGAGACTAGCGGGTCGAGAGACCCAGTACTTC.

This chain joins TRBV4-1 and TRBJ2-1, with 12 positions matching TRBD1. J was trimmed by 6 bases and V by 4 bases; bases with no gene match: 1. From germline, CDR1 is MGHRA and CDR2 YSYEKL. The length of the CDR3 is 14 residues. CDR3 sequence (DNA): TGCGCCAGCAGCCGGGACAGGGGGCTCAATGAGCAGTTCTTC. This gives the protein CASSRDRGLNEQFF.

This rearrangement joins TRBV5-1 to TRBJ2-5; TRBD2 matches at 13 bases. Unmatched junction bases numbered 4, after V lost 0 bases and J lost 5 bases. Germline assignment: CDR1 SGHRS and CDR2 YFSETQ. This CDR3 has 16 amino acids. CDR3 sequence: CASSLGTSGGQETQYF. As DNA, the CDR3 is TGCGCCAGCAGCTTGGGGACTAGCGGGGGACAGGAGACCCAGTACTTC.

The chain uses TRBV5-6 and TRBJ1-5, with D perhaps TRBD1 (6 bases). The CDR3 has 16 amino acids. CDR1 and CDR2 (germline): SGHDT, YYEEEE. Trimming shortened V by 4 bases and J by 0 bases, and 14 bases separated the two germline ends. As DNA, the CDR3 is TGTGCCAGCAGCCTTTTCCGGACAGATAGCAATCAGCCCCAGCATTTT. Translation: CASSLFRTDSNQPQHF.

The chain is built from TRBV3-1 (or the pseudogene TRBV3-2) and TRBJ2-5; TRBD2 agrees at 8 bases. Per the germline V gene, CDR1 is LGHDT and CDR2 is YNNKEL (reference sequence). V shed 0 bases and J 3 bases; nucleotides not matched to a gene: 0. The CDR3 has 14 amino acids. The CDR3 here is CASSQEAGEETQYF. In nucleotides, the CDR3 is TGTGCCAGCAGCCAAGAAGCGGGGGAAGAGACCCAGTACTTC.

The chain carries TRBV7-6 and TRBJ1-6; D unclear. Trimming left V 4 bases short and J 8 bases short, with 6 bases between. The CDR3 is 12 amino acids. CDR1 and CDR2 from the germline V gene are SGHVS and FNYEAQ. The CDR3 region is CASSSYYSPLHF. The CDR3 coding sequence is TGTGCCAGCAGCTCGTACTATTCACCCCTCCACTTT.

This clone was observed a handful of times. The CDR3 loop is CASSPDREYSPLHF. DNA of the CDR3: TGTGCCAGCAGCCCGGACAGGGAGTATTCACCCCTCCACTTT. The rearrangement joins TRBV5-4 to TRBJ1-6, with TRBD1 matching over 8 bases. The CDR3 sequence is 14 residues long. Germline CDR1 SGHNT, CDR2 YYREEE (reference sequence). With V trimmed by 4 bases and J by 8 bases, 5 bases remained unmatched.

This rearrangement joins TRBV3-1 (or the pseudogene TRBV3-2) to TRBJ1-6; D might be TRBD1 (5 bases). The V gene lost 1 base and the J gene lost 9 bases, with 10 bases spanning the gap. CDR1 is LGHDT and CDR2 is YNNKEL in the germline V gene (reference sequence). This CDR3 is built from 14 residues. The CDR3 DNA is TGTGCCAGCAGCCAAGGGAGGGGAGTTTCACCCCTCCACTTT. Translating gives CASSQGRGVSPLHF.

The chain combines TRBV4-2 with TRBJ1-1; no reliable D call. The CDR3 contains 14 residues. CDR1 is LGHNA and CDR2 is YNFKEQ in the germline V gene. V lost 1 base, J lost 1 base, and 7 bases lay in between. The CDR3 spells CASSQGLGNTEAFF. The CDR3 DNA is TGTGCCAGCAGCCAAGGACTGGGGAACACTGAAGCTTTCTTT.

The table lists this clone with a few counts. The CDR3 here is CATSDLQLKSDTQYF. CDR3 DNA: TGTGCCACCAGTGATTTGCAGTTAAAGTCAGATACGCAGTATTTT. J is TRBJ2-3 and V is TRBV24-1, with D unresolved. Looked up from germline, CDR1 is KGHDR and CDR2 is SFDVKD. V dropped 0 bases and J dropped 4 bases, with 10 bases sitting between them. The CDR3 is made up of 15 amino acids.

The genes are TRBV6-2 or TRBV6-3 and TRBJ2-5, with D tentatively TRBD2 (5 bases). This CDR3 contains 13 residues. CDR1 and CDR2 (germline): MNHEY, SVGEGT. The V end was cut by 2 bases, the J end by 5 bases, with 9 bases between. The CDR3 nucleotides are TGTGCCAGCAGTTACCGAACTAGTGAGACCCAGTACTTC. It specifies CASSYRTSETQYF.

The sample holds many counts of this clone. The V and J genes are TRBV29-1 and TRBJ2-7, with D perhaps TRBD1 (6 bases). The CDR3 covers 11 residues. Germline V gene sequence: CDR1 SQVTM, CDR2 ANQGSEA. Trimming pared 6 bases from V and 2 bases from J, leaving 8 bases between. The CDR3 DNA is TGCAGCGTCGGGACAACCTACGAGCAGTACTTC. This gives the protein CSVGTTYEQYF.

The V gene is TRBV28, the J gene TRBJ1-2; possibly TRBD1 for D (6 bases). From germline, CDR1 is MDHEN and CDR2 SYDVKM. This CDR3 has 13 residues. The V and J ends lost 2 bases and 10 bases respectively, with 14 bases between them. The CDR3 loop reads CASSLNDRKTYTF. In DNA form, the CDR3 reads TGTGCCAGCAGTTTAAATGACAGGAAGACCTACACCTTC.

The rearrangement joins TRBV24-1 to TRBJ2-1; D may be TRBD2 (6 bases). Trimming pared 3 bases from V and 12 bases from J, leaving 20 bases between. The CDR3 length is 15 residues. CDR1 is KGHDR and CDR2 is SFDVKD in the germline V gene. The CDR3 DNA sequence: TGTGCCACCAGTGATGTGTGGAGGGGCGAGGGGAGGCAGTTCTTC. Residues: CATSDVWRGEGRQFF.

In DNA, the CDR3 is TGTGCCAGCAGGAAGAGTATAGGGGGCTACACTGAAGCTTTCTTT. This codes for CASRKSIGGYTEAFF. The chain carries TRBV28 and TRBJ1-1; 7 nucleotides line up with TRBD1. V lost 6 bases to trimming and J lost 3 bases; unmatched junction nucleotides: 10. This CDR3 has 15 amino acids. Germline values: CDR1 MDHEN, CDR2 SYDVKM. The complete variable domain, with remaining parts taken from reference TRBV28 and TRBJ1-1, reads DVKVTQSSRYLVKRTGEKVFLECVQDMDHENMFWYRQDPGLGLRLIYFSYDVKMKEKGDIPEGYSVSREKKERFSLILESASTNQTSMYLCASRKSIGGYTEAFFGQGTRLTVV.

Concerning this clone: This probably arose from a read error, given a far larger clone one base away. The rearrangement uses TRBV4-1 and TRBJ2-7; 8 bases map to TRBD2. CDR1 and CDR2 (germline): MGHRA, YSYEKL. The CDR3 has 13 amino acids. This chain's CDR3 is CATSLRGGHEQYF. The DNA for the CDR3 is TGCGCCACCAGCCTTCGGGGGGGCCACGAGCAGTACTTC.

The V call is TRBV6-5, the J call TRBJ2-3; possibly TRBD2 for D (7 bases). Germline values: CDR1 MNHEY, CDR2 SVGAGI. The CDR3 is 15 residues long. Deletions cut 5 bases from V and 4 bases from J, with 16 bases between. The CDR3 sequence: CASSTLGGPADTQYF. DNA for the CDR3: TGTGCCAGCAGTACCCTGGGGGGGCCGGCAGATACGCAGTATTTT.

The chain couples TRBV10-3 to TRBJ1-3; D is undetermined. Germline values: CDR1 ENHRY, CDR2 SYGVKD. The CDR3 contains 12 residues. V lost 0 bases to trimming and J lost 8 bases, with 5 bases between them. The CDR3 region has the DNA TGTGCCATCAGTGAGTCCGTTGACACCATATATTTT. As protein: CAISESVDTIYF.

This rearrangement joins TRBV5-1 to TRBJ2-5; 10 bases align to TRBD1. The germline V gene has CDR1 SGHRS and CDR2 YFSETQ. Trimming took 2 bases from V and 2 from J; bases not matched to a gene: 6. This CDR3 is 16 amino acids long. The CDR3: CASSFAGQGGQETQYF. CDR3 DNA sequence: TGCGCCAGCAGCTTCGCCGGACAGGGGGGGCAAGAGACCCAGTACTTC.

The chain has TRBV2 and TRBJ2-7; the D gene is possibly TRBD1 (6 bases). The CDR3 runs 16 residues. The germline V and J ends were trimmed by 6 bases and 3 bases, with 21 bases remaining between them. Germline V CDR1 and CDR2: SNHLY, FYNNEI. CDR3 protein: CASSALGGSYSYEQYF. Written as DNA, the CDR3 is TGTGCCAGCAGCGCCCTAGGGGGAAGCTACAGCTACGAGCAGTACTTC. The full variable domain, its missing parts supplied by reference TRBV2 and TRBJ2-7, is EPEVTQTPSHQVTQMGQEVILRCVPISNHLYFYWYRQILGQKVEFLVSFYNNEISEKSEIFDDQFSVERPDGSNFTLKIRSTKLEDSAMYFCASSALGGSYSYEQYFGPGTRLTVT.

The chain links TRBV6-5 to TRBJ1-2; TRBD1 agrees at 9 bases. This CDR3 spans 14 amino acids. V shed 5 bases, J shed 8 bases, and the junction held 9 bases outside the gene matches. Germline V CDR1 and CDR2: MNHEY, SVGAGI. Written as DNA, the CDR3 is TGTGCCAGCAGTACGCCGGGACAGGGCCCCGGCTACACCTTC. It encodes CASSTPGQGPGYTF.

The chain carries TRBV5-1 and TRBJ2-4, with D perhaps matching TRBD2 (7 bases). V shed 4 bases and J shed 6 bases, with 14 bases lying between them. The germline gives CDR1 SGHRS, CDR2 YFSETQ. The CDR3 runs 14 residues. The CDR3 nucleotides are TGCGCCAGCAGCACCCGGGGAGGGGGAAACATTCAGTACTTC. The encoded protein is CASSTRGGGNIQYF.

The J gene is TRBJ2-5, the V gene TRBV7-6, with unresolved D. The germline V gene encodes CDR1 SGHVS and CDR2 FNYEAQ. V lost 1 base and J lost 5, with 14 bases in between. This CDR3 contains 15 residues. As DNA, the CDR3 is TGTGCCAGCAGCTTAGTTATGAGCCCAATGGAGACCCAGTACTTC. This sequence encodes CASSLVMSPMETQYF.

This chain uses TRBV27 with TRBJ2-7; maybe TRBD1 (5 bases). Trimming took off 3 bases at V and 3 bases at J, with 9 bases between the two ends. CDR1 and CDR2 (germline): MNHEY, SMNVEV (reference sequence). The CDR3 extends over 13 amino acids. CDR3 region: CASSFQGNYEQYF. The CDR3 DNA reads TGTGCCAGCAGTTTTCAGGGTAACTACGAGCAGTACTTC.

This clone was recorded a few times. This chain links TRBV5-4 with TRBJ1-3; 7 bases fit TRBD1. J gave up 0 bases and V 1 base, and 4 bases lay outside the gene matches. The CDR3 contains 16 residues. Germline CDR1 is SGHNT and CDR2 is YYREEE (reference sequence). The CDR3 loop is CASSLKGARSGNTIYF. The CDR3 DNA reads TGTGCCAGCAGCTTGAAGGGGGCTCGCTCTGGAAACACCATATATTTT.

V and J are TRBV3-1 (or the pseudogene TRBV3-2) and TRBJ2-7; 13 nucleotides agree with TRBD2. The trim removed 4 bases at V and 2 bases at J, leaving 5 bases unmatched. Germline V gives CDR1 LGHDT, CDR2 YNNKEL (reference sequence). The CDR3 has 16 amino acids. The CDR3 nucleotides are TGTGCCAGCAGCCGAGGACTAGCGGGGGATACCTACGAGCAGTACTTC. Its translation is CASSRGLAGDTYEQYF.

DNA for the CDR3: TGTGCCAGCAGTTCAGGGGGAGGAGGCGAAAAACTGTTTTTT. Protein sequence: CASSSGGGGEKLFF. The chain joins TRBV6-6 to TRBJ1-4, with TRBD1 matching 7 bases. This CDR3 is built from 14 residues. V lost 4 bases, J lost 8 bases, and 7 bases stayed unmatched. From germline, CDR1 is MNHNY and CDR2 SVGAGI (reference sequence).